One and the same sample provided the 14 T cell receptor beta chains below, sequenced in a study of T-cell reconstitution after alpha-beta-depleted transplantation in children. The TCRbeta library was prepared with unique molecular identifiers. A single record per CDR3 protein comes from TCRdb applying MiXCR to the PCR reads. The data show approximately 190,000 distinct CDR3 sequences, roughly 6.3% seen once. The input for sequencing was PBMCs, taken before TCRalphabeta/CD19-depleted stem cell transplant. These receptors were taken from a girl less than two years old with combined immunodeficiency, due to receive a stem cell transplant.

This clonotype showed up many times. The chain employs TRBV6-1 and TRBJ1-3; 7 nucleotides match TRBD1. The V gene's germline CDR1 is MNHNS and CDR2 SASEGT. With 6 bases clipped from V and 2 bases from J, the junction kept 4 bases outside the gene matches. The CDR3 has 14 residues. In DNA, the CDR3 is TGTGCCAGCAGACTGACAGGGACTGGAAACACCATATATTTT. This encodes CASRLTGTGNTIYF.

The sample holds many counts of this clonotype. The gene calls are TRBV15 and TRBJ1-1; no firm D call. V gave up 0 bases and J gave up 4 bases, with 12 bases separating them. Germline loops: CDR1 LNHNV, CDR2 YYDKDF (reference sequence). The CDR3 sequence is 15 residues long. The CDR3 DNA sequence: TGTGCCACCAGCAGAGATAAGGGATTGGGCACTGAAGCTTTCTTT. It yields the protein CATSRDKGLGTEAFF.

This clonotype was detected a few times. The chain is built from TRBV7-2 and TRBJ1-2, with unresolved D. Trimming took 1 base from V and 2 from J, leaving 14 bases between them. The CDR3 length is 16 residues. Germline CDR1 SGHTA, CDR2 FQGNSA. CDR3 bases: TGTGCCAGCAGCTTAGATTCCTCAACCCCCAACTATGGCTACACCTTC. As protein: CASSLDSSTPNYGYTF. The full variable domain, its missing parts supplied by reference TRBV7-2 and TRBJ1-2, is GAGVSQSPSNKVTEKGKDVELRCDPISGHTALYWYRQSLGQGLEFLIYFQGNSAPDKSGLPSDRFSAERTGGSVSTLTIQRTQQEDSAVYLCASSLDSSTPNYGYTFGSGTRLTVV.

This clonotype was detected many times. This chain joins TRBV28 and TRBJ1-2; D ambiguous. V was shortened by 2 bases and J by 3 bases, with 4 bases between the two germline ends. The CDR3 loop spans 12 amino acids. The germline gives CDR1 MDHEN, CDR2 SYDVKM. The chain's CDR3 is CASSLVHYGYTF. The DNA of the CDR3 is TGTGCCAGCAGTTTAGTCCACTATGGCTACACCTTC.

The chain combines TRBV6-2 or TRBV6-3 with TRBJ2-6; D unclear. The CDR3 covers 18 residues. CDR1 MNHEY and CDR2 SVGEGT come from the germline V gene. The V end was cut by 6 bases, the J end by 0 bases, with 18 bases between. The CDR3 region has the DNA TGTGCCAGCAGAACTATTGTGGCAGTTGGCTCTGGGGCCAACGTCCTGACTTTC. It yields the protein CASRTIVAVGSGANVLTF.

This clonotype was detected many times. The V call is TRBV12-3 or TRBV12-4, the J call TRBJ1-1; D might be TRBD1 (5 bases). Trimming removed 5 bases from V and 3 bases from J, with 16 bases in between. CDR3 length equals 15 residues. For the CDR3, the DNA is TGTGCCAGCAGTCCCAGTGGGGGTAGATACACTGAAGCTTTCTTT. This gives the protein CASSPSGGRYTEAFF.

This clonotype occurred many times. CDR3 sequence: CASSLAGASGGAETQYF. In nucleotides, the CDR3 is TGCGCCAGCAGCTTGGCCGGGGCTAGCGGGGGGGCGGAGACCCAGTACTTC. The chain joins TRBV5-1 to TRBJ2-5; 12 bases are shared with TRBD2. The CDR3 is made up of 17 amino acids. Germline-derived CDR1 and CDR2 are SGHRS and YFSETQ. Unmatched junction bases numbered 8, after V lost 0 bases and J lost 5 bases.

This clonotype was recorded many times. The CDR3 bases are TGTGCCACCAGCAGAGATGGGACTAGCGGGCTGGTCTACGAGCAGTACTTC. It translates to CATSRDGTSGLVYEQYF. The V gene is TRBV15, the J gene TRBJ2-7; 12 positions agree with TRBD2. Germline CDR1 reads LNHNV; CDR2 reads YYDKDF (reference sequence). The CDR3 contains 17 residues. Trimming took 0 bases from V and 3 from J; bases not matched to a gene: 6. Full variable domain (remainder filled in from reference TRBV15 and TRBJ2-7): DAMVIQNPRYQVTQFGKPVTLSCSQTLNHNVMYWYQQKSSQAPKLLFHYYDKDFNNEADTPDNFQSRRPNTSFCFLDIRSPGLGDTAMYLCATSRDGTSGLVYEQYFGPGTRLTVT.

This clonotype was seen repeatedly, ten times or more. V gene TRBV4-1 combines with J gene TRBJ2-7, with D hard to call. This CDR3 is 15 amino acids long. CDR1 MGHRA and CDR2 YSYEKL come from the germline V gene. Trimming cost V 2 bases and J 0 bases, with 11 bases left between them. The CDR3: CASSQFVTPSYEQYF. The CDR3 DNA follows: TGCGCCAGCAGCCAATTTGTGACACCCTCCTACGAGCAGTACTTC.

This clonotype was counted many times. The rearrangement uses TRBV20-1 and TRBJ2-7; 11 bases are shared with TRBD2. The CDR3 has 16 residues. Looked up from germline, CDR1 is DFQATT and CDR2 is SNEGSKA (reference sequence). V lost 3 bases, J lost 4 bases, and 11 bases stayed unmatched. In DNA, the CDR3 is TGCAGTGCTAGTGGAACTAGCGGGAGTCTTATGTACGAGCAGTACTTC. Translating it yields CSASGTSGSLMYEQYF.

This clonotype was seen a few times. The chain combines TRBV6-2 or TRBV6-3 with TRBJ2-2; TRBD2 agrees at 14 bases. Trimming took 6 bases from V and 4 from J; bases not matched to a gene: 7. The CDR3 has 17 residues. The germline V gene has CDR1 MNHEY and CDR2 SVGEGT. CDR3 residues: CASRRLAGGPGTGELFF. CDR3 sequence (DNA): TGTGCCAGCAGGCGACTAGCGGGAGGGCCGGGCACCGGGGAGCTGTTTTTT.

This clonotype was seen ten or more times. The chain joins TRBV20-1 to TRBJ2-4; no reliable D call. V lost 4 bases to trimming and J lost 7 bases, with 17 bases between them. The CDR3 length is 14 residues. Germline assignment: CDR1 DFQATT and CDR2 SNEGSKA (reference sequence). The CDR3 sequence is CSATHTRNVNIQYF. Written as DNA, the CDR3 is TGCAGTGCTACCCACACACGGAACGTGAACATTCAGTACTTC.

At least ten counts were recorded for this clonotype. V and J are TRBV4-2 and TRBJ2-1; tentative D call: TRBD2 (5 bases). Germline CDR1 is LGHNA and CDR2 is YNFKEQ. The CDR3 totals 16 residues. Trimming took 4 bases from V and 2 from J, leaving 15 bases between them. The CDR3 protein is CASSPHNLRAYNEQFF. The CDR3 DNA reads TGTGCCAGCAGCCCACACAACTTGCGGGCCTACAATGAGCAGTTCTTC.

This clonotype showed up many times. This chain uses TRBV25-1 with TRBJ1-3; D is unclear. Per the germline V gene, CDR1 is MGHDK and CDR2 is SYGVNS. Between the trimmed V and J ends, which lost 3 bases and 3 bases, there was a span of 12 bases. The CDR3 runs 15 residues. The CDR3 bases are TGTGCCAGCAGTGACGGCGACGCACTTGGAAACACCATATATTTT. It codes for CASSDGDALGNTIYF.